The T cell receptor (beta chain) under discussion was sequenced for a study of cytomegalovirus exposure and HLA in healthy donors. Study observations and caveats: Most TCR sequences were seen very rarely across donors, but some public TCRs occurred in many. A later analysis associated 15,000 to 20,000 TCR beta sequences with HLA alleles at a 0.05 false discovery rate. CMV serostatus was the sole immune exposure data available.

A remark on this clone: What it binds is not known.

V lost 4 bases and J 3 bases, leaving 9 bases between the germline ends. Germline lookup yields CDR1 MNHNS and CDR2 SASEGT. This CDR3 contains 14 residues. 60 Vbeta and 13 Jbeta primers were used in PCR. Per the authors' pipeline: In a later analysis, the count reached 80 million or so unique TCR beta chains, with approximately 11 million shared. Here immunoSEQ multiplex PCR was the method, and the copy in TCRdb shows in-frame clones only, minus some. V and J calls and clone size come straight from that table; D and trimming were deduced from the DNA. The top ten clones hold roughly 4% of a sample with approximately 160,000 clones, around 63% of them seen once.

The chain is built from TRBV6-1 and TRBJ1-4, with no clear D. Material for sequencing was PBMCs. The sequence came from a woman under 30 in good health and CMV-seropositive. In nucleotides, the CDR3 is TGTGCCAGCAGTGTCGGCCGGGCTAATGAAAAACTGTTTTTT. The encoded protein is CASSVGRANEKLFF.